This TCR beta chain derives from a study of blood T cell repertoires in COVID-19. This clone has a single count. Germline V gene lookup returns CDR1 LNHNV and CDR2 YYDKDF (reference sequence). The CDR3 loop spans 20 amino acids. The ends were cut back, 0 bases at V and 5 bases at J, with 25 bases in the middle. Per the original methods: Estimates of nucleated cell counts were drawn from the amplification of reference gene primers. Profiling relied on immunoSEQ multiplex PCR, and the TCRdb table lists in-frame clones only, not all of them. That table gives V, J and clone size, and the DNA gave D and trimming. The table records 160,000 or so clones, around 80% of them present only once. Assignment of participants to cohorts was predicated upon participant-reported clinical history.

Sample: PBMCs or T cells enriched from blood (not recorded which). This receptor was identified in a woman in her fifties or sixties who had recovered from COVID-19. The chain is built from TRBV15 and TRBJ2-2; the D gene is possibly TRBD2 (6 bases). CDR3 region: CATSRDFYDVEIRGTGELFF. The DNA for the CDR3 is TGTGCCACCAGCAGAGATTTTTACGACGTGGAGATCCGGGGGACCGGGGAGCTGTTTTTT.